This TCR beta chain was identified during a study of T cells in localized non-small cell lung cancer. This CDR3 comprises 15 residues. V dropped 4 bases and J dropped 5 bases, with 18 bases sitting between them. Germline V gene sequence: CDR1 SGDLS, CDR2 YYNGEE. Assay: immunoSEQ multiplex PCR; the TCRdb copy retains only in-frame clones and omits some. The sample yields about 2,200 clones, 35% seen once. General study results and limits: Appearances in adjacent lung were noted for a median about 50 of the top 100 tumor clones. Patients showing higher blood T cell density tended to see longer overall survival. Multi-region tumor sequencing was not done, so intratumor heterogeneity could not be excluded.

Comment on this clone: No antigen is known for it.

The chain has TRBV9 and TRBJ2-5, with a tentative D call TRBD1 (5 bases). This material consisted of lung tumor tissue, taken before any cancer treatment. This TCR came from a female donor older than 55 with stage I lung adenocarcinoma. The CDR3 is CASSPTRVGWETQYF. The CDR3 DNA is TGTGCCAGCAGCCCTACCAGGGTTGGATGGGAGACCCAGTACTTC.